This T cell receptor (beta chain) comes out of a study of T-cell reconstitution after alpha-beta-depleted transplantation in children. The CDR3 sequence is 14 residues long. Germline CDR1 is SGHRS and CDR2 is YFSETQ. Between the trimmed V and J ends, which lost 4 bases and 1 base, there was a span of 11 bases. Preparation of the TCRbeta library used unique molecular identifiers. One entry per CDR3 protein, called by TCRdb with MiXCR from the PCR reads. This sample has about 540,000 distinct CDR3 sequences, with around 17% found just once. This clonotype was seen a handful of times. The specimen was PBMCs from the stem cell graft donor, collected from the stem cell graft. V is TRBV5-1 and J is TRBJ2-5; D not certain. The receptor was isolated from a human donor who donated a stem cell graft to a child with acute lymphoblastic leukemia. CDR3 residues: CASSGLQIQETQYF. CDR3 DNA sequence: TGCGCCAGCAGCGGCCTACAGATCCAAGAGACCCAGTACTTC.